This T cell receptor (beta chain) appears in the sequencing data of a study of T cell responses to AZD1222 COVID-19 vaccine. Regarding the study as a whole: Spike-wide vaccine-associated CD4 TCRs dominated at 160-218 and 743-854.

Using immunoSEQ multiplex PCR, the repertoire was profiled, and TCRdb retains in-frame clones only, with some absent. The sample has fewer than 110,000 clones, nearly 90% seen once. With regard to this clone: The antigen remains undetermined.

V dropped 0 bases and J dropped 1 base, with 6 bases sitting between them. Germline V lookup: CDR1 SGHNT, CDR2 YENEEA. The CDR3 has 14 residues. This clonotype was sampled from an adult who received the AZD1222 COVID-19 vaccine. This chain links TRBV11-3 with TRBJ1-1; D gene ambiguous. The input for sequencing was peripheral blood, taken 28 days after the second AZD1222 dose. CDR3 DNA: TGTGCCAGCAGCTTAGACGGCCCGAACACTGAAGCTTTCTTT. Translated: CASSLDGPNTEAFF.